The T cell receptor (beta chain) described here comes from a study of cytomegalovirus exposure and HLA in healthy donors. The PCR made use of 60 Vbeta and 13 Jbeta primers. Sequencing used immunoSEQ multiplex PCR; TCRdb keeps in-frame clones, though not all of them. This table holds over 150,000 clones, roughly 80% found once. While unrecorded immune exposures were likely, the donors were nominally healthy when sampled. Deletions cut 11 bases from V and 3 bases from J, with 16 bases between. Germline CDR1 reads LNHDA; CDR2 reads SQIVND (reference sequence). The CDR3 has 13 residues. The sequenced sample was PBMCs. The TCR was taken from a man aged 25 to 45 in good health and CMV-seropositive. The gene calls are TRBV19 and TRBJ1-1; TRBD1 is a possible D gene (5 bases). In DNA form, the CDR3 reads TGTGCCTGCTCACCGGGACTGTACACTGAAGCTTTCTTT. Translation: CACSPGLYTEAFF.